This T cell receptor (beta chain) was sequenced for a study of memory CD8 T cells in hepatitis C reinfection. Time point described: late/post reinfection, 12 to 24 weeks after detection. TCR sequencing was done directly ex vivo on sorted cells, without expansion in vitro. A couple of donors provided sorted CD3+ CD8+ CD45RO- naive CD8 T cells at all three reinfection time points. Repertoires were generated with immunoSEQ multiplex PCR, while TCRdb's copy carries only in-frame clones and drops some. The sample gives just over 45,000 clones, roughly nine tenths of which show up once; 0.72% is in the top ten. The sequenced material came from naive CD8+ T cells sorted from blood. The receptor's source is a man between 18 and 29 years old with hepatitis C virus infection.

The CDR3 sequence is CASSIQTSGTDTQYF. The CDR3 DNA reads TGTGCCAGTAGTATCCAGACTAGCGGCACAGATACGCAGTATTTT. The chain couples TRBV19 to TRBJ2-3; 8 bases align to TRBD2. The trim removed 3 bases at V and 1 base at J, leaving 3 bases unmatched. Germline CDR1 reads LNHDA; CDR2 reads SQIVND (reference sequence). The CDR3 spans 15 residues.